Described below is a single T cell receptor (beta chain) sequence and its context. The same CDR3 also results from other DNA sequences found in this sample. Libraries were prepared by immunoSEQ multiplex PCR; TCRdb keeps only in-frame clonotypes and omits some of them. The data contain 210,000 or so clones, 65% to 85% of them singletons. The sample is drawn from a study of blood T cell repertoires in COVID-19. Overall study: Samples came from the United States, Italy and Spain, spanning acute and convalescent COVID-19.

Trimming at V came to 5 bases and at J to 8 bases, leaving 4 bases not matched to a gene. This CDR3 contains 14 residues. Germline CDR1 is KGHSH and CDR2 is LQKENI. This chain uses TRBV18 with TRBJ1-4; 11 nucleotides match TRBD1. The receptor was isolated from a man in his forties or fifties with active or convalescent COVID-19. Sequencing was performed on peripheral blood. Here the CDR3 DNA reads TGTGCCAGCTCATTGGACAGGGGGCGAGAAAAACTGTTTTTT. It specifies CASSLDRGREKLFF. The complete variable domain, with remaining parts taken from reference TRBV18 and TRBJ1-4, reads NAGVMQNPRHLVRRRGQEARLRCSPMKGHSHVYWYRQLPEEGLKFMVYLQKENIIDESGMPKERFSAEFPKEGPSILRIQQVVRGDSAAYFCASSLDRGREKLFFGSGTQLSVL.